This T cell receptor beta chain was recorded in a study of CD8+ T cells in alopecia areata. Study overall: It was approximately 7-11-week-old female C3H/HeJ mice that received skin from 6-12-month-old C3H/HeJ graft donors with spontaneous alopecia. Study-wide points: Possibly as an HLA-related effect, TCR sharing across patients appeared less clear than in mice. Resident alphabeta T-cell populations of normal skin are likewise subject to sequencing in scalp samples.

This clone came up many times. The antigen remains unidentified. Gene names and germline refer to mouse. The CDR3 end falls 4 residues outside the read, so it is completed with the germline J gene. The V gene lost 0 bases and the J gene lost 0 bases, with 8 bases spanning the gap. The CDR3 consists of 15 residues. Looked up from germline, CDR1 is NSQYPW and CDR2 is LRSPGD (reference sequence). Extracted RNA was reverse transcribed, and the resulting cDNA served as sequencing template. TCRdb keeps only in-frame clones here, not all; method: immunoSEQ multiplex PCR. The sample shows 270,000 or so clones, none of them appearing just once. Markers including CD4, CD8alpha, NKG2D and NKG2ACE guided sorting of pooled cutaneous lymph node cells.

The V call is TRBV1, the J call TRBJ1-2, with D hard to call. Source material: CD4+ T cells sorted from a lymph node. This receptor was taken from a C3H/HeJ mouse with alopecia areata. This line is of MHC haplotype H2-k. The CDR3 loop is CTCSADPTTNSDYTF. CDR3 bases read: TGCACCTGCAGTGCAGATCCGACAACAAACTCC.